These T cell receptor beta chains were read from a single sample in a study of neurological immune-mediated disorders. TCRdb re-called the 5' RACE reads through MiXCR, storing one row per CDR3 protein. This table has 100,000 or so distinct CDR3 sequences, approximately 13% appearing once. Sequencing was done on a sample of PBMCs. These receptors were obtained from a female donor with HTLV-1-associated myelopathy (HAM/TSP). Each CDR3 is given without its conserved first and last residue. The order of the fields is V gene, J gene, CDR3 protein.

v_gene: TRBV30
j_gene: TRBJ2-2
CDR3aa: AWSVSWQGAGELF

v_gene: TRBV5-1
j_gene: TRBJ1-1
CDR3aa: ASRSDRAFMNTEAF

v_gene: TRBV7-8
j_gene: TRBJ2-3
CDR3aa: ASSPLRGTTDTQY

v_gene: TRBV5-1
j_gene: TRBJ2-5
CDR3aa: ASSFSYQETQY

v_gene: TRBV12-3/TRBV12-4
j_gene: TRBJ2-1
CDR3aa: ASRFRDLEV

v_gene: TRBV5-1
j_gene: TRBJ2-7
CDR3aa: ASGKDRGDYEQY

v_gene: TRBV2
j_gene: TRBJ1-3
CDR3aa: ASSQNSGNTIY

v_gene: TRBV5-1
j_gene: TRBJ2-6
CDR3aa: ASSLAPGSGANVLT

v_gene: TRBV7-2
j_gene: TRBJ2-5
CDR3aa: ASSLKPGTLGETQY

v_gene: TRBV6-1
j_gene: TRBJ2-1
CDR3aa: ASRVAELRGNEQF

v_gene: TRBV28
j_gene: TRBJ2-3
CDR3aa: ASSLRDRGTDTQY

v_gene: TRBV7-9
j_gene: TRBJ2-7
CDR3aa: ASSLGSFYEQY

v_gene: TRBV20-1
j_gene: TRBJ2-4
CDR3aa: SGAPGGGQNIQY

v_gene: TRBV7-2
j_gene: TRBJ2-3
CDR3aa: ASSSSRTRSDTQY

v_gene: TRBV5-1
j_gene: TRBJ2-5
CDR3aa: ASSLVGPETQY

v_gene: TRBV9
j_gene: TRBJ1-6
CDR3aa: ASSVTGNGNSPLH

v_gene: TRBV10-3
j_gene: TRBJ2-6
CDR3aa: AISESGGPGANVLT

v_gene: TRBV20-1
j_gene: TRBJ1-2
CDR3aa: SARAAPGGRGGYT

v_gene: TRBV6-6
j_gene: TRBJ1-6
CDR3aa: ASKGQGINSPLH

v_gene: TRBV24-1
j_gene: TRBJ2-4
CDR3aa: ATSDNRQGGNIQY

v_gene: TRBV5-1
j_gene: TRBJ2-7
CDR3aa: ASSSGGESYEQY

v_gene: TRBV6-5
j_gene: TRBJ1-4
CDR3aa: ASSYFAATNEKLF

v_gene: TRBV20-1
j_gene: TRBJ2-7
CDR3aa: SALRLVPTVAYEQY

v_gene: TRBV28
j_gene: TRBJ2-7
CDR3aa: ASSSLGRGYEQY

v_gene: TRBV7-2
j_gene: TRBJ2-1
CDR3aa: ASSFIGEGWDNEQF

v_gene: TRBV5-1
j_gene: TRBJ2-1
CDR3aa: ASSSGPNLYNEQF

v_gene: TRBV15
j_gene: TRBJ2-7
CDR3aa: ATSRGDRTYEQY

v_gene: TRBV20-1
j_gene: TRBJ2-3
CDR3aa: SARDLQGSADTQY

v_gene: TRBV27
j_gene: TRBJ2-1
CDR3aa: ASSSGRYNEQF

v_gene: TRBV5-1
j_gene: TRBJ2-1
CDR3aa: ASSLGGGLDEQF

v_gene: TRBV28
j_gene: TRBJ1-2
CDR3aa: ASSLSVRVPYGYT

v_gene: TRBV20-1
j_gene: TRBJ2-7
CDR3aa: SASYRGSSYEQY

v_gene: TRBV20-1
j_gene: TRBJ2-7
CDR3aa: SARSVDSYEQY